This T cell receptor (beta chain) was identified in a study of cytomegalovirus exposure and HLA in healthy donors. The overall study: The same platform was used for the 130 or so validation repertoires and the roughly 670 first-cohort repertoires, a later analysis reported. Study findings and constraints: Rarity characterized most TCR sequences, yet some public TCRs appeared in many donors. TCR clusters originating in the first cohort tended to co-occur in the roughly 120 validation repertoires, according to a later analysis.

Note on this clone: Its antigen is still unknown.

Data came from immunoSEQ multiplex PCR; TCRdb stores just in-frame clones and leaves some out. The table lists 150,000 to 200,000 clones, about 83% of them singletons. CDR3 length: 18 residues. Germline V CDR1 and CDR2: SEHNR, FQNEAQ (reference sequence). V lost 0 bases to trimming and J lost 2 bases, with 17 bases between them. Specimen: PBMCs. This receptor was taken from a woman younger than 35 in good health and CMV-seronegative. The J gene is TRBJ2-1, the V gene TRBV7-9; D not certain. The CDR3 coding sequence is TGTGCCAGCAGCTTAGCACCCTTCCTGGAGATGGCCTACAATGAGCAGTTCTTC. Amino acids: CASSLAPFLEMAYNEQFF.